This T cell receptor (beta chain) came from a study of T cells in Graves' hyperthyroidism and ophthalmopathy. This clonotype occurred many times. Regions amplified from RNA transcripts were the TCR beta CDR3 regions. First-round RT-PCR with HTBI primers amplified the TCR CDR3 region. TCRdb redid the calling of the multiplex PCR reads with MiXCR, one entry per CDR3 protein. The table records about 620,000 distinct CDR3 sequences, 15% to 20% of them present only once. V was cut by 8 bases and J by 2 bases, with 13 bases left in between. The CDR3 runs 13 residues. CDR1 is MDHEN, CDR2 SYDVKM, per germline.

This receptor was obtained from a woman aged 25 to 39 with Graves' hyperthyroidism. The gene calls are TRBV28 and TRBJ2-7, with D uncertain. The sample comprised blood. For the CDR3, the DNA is TGTGCCAGCTCCCCCCTACAACCCTACGAGCAGTACTTC. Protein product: CASSPLQPYEQYF.